This TCR beta chain was recovered during a study of T cell responses to AZD1222 COVID-19 vaccine. This clone was detected only once. No antigen is known for it. Study-wide results and caveats: It was only a handful of AZD1222 recipients who were seropositive at baseline. Elevations in Spike-specific TCR breadth and depth followed administration of two AZD1222 doses.

The table came from immunoSEQ multiplex PCR; TCRdb's copy has only in-frame clones and leaves some out. The profile shows more than 100,000 clones, 75% to 90% of them singletons. With 5 bases clipped from V and 0 bases from J, the junction kept 6 bases outside the gene matches. Germline V lookup: CDR1 MNHEY, CDR2 SVGEGT. This CDR3 has 15 residues. The chain combines TRBV6-2 or TRBV6-3 with TRBJ1-1; 7 bases agree with TRBD1. The receptor was derived from an adult in good health. The source was peripheral blood, collected on day 0 of AZD1222 vaccination. Here the CDR3 reads CASSPGQLMNTEAFF. CDR3 bases: TGTGCCAGCAGTCCGGGACAGTTAATGAACACTGAAGCTTTCTTT.